This T cell receptor beta chain was retrieved from a study of blood T cells in healthy people across ages. Notes on the study in general: Older individuals had lower TCR beta diversity per million T cells (the decline was roughly linear). Naive CD4+ cell counts and diversity both ran higher in long-lived than in aged donors.

Comments on this clonotype: What it recognizes is unknown.

The CDR3 loop spans 15 amino acids. Germline CDR1 is SNHLY and CDR2 is FYNNEI. With 6 bases removed from V and 6 bases from J, the gap between germline ends came to 20 bases. Sample-barcoded 5' priming and a J-beta primer mix drove a second PCR of about 6 to 12 cycles. TCRdb independently ran MiXCR on the 5' RACE reads; one entry per CDR3 protein. Of 1,300,000 or so distinct CDR3 sequences listed, approximately 59% are singletons. V gene TRBV2 combines with J gene TRBJ2-5; D could derive from TRBD1 or TRBD2 (5 bases each). The sequenced sample was blood. The source of this sequence is a man in his late teens or twenties in good health. CDR3 in DNA: TGTGCCAGCAGACTCAAGGGGCGAGAGGGGAAGACCCAGTACTTC. This codes for CASRLKGREGKTQYF.